Listed here is a single T cell receptor beta chain. What it recognizes is unknown. The data are from a study of memory CD4+ T cells and cytomegalovirus serostatus. Study results and caveats: Each of approximately 73 CMV-associated TCRbeta sequences occurred in one to five individuals. CMV serostatus prediction reached median AUC about 0.96, or 0.93 with US-trained model.

How the authors handled the data: Out-of-frame sequences were removed, leaving around 2,000,000 distinct TCRbeta sequences. TCRdb's copy holds only in-frame clones and misses some; the assay was immunoSEQ multiplex PCR. V and J calls and clone size are those listed in that table; D and trimming were worked out from the DNA. The sample yields about 58,000 clones, more than 65% seen once. Single viable CD3+CD4+CD8-CD45RO+ cells were sorted as the memory CD4+ T cells. After thawing, CD4+ T cells were positively selected. The CDR3 covers 14 residues. Germline V lookup: CDR1 MNHNY, CDR2 SVGAGI (reference sequence). V shed 6 bases, J shed 5 bases, and the junction held 2 bases outside the gene matches.

The sequence was collected from an adult in good health and CMV-seronegative. Some clones in this sample may be carry-over from other donors' samples. The rearrangement uses TRBV6-6 and TRBJ2-3, with TRBD2 identical over 13 bases. The sequenced sample was memory CD4+ T cells from blood. The CDR3 sequence is CASSWTSGGDTQYF. The CDR3 DNA reads as TGTGCCAGCAGCTGGACTAGCGGGGGAGATACGCAGTATTTT.